The 6 T cell receptor beta chains below were found in one sample sequenced in a study of patients and donors after allogeneic stem cell transplantation. TCRdb reprocessed the RT-PCR reads with MiXCR, giving one entry per CDR3 protein. Of roughly 960,000 distinct CDR3 sequences in the sample, about a sixth were seen once. Sequences were obtained from blood, either unsorted or a sorted T cell fraction (not recorded which). These receptors were collected from a human donor who was either an allogeneic HSCT recipient or a stem cell or donor lymphocyte infusion donor (not recorded which). It is not recorded whose cells these are; they may come from a transplant donor.

J is TRBJ2-3 and V is TRBV4-3, with TRBD2 identical over 7 bases. V lost 0 bases to trimming and J lost 4 bases; unmatched junction nucleotides: 10. This CDR3 is 17 amino acids long. The germline gives CDR1 LGHNA, CDR2 YSLEER. Here the CDR3 reads CASSQDTGDYPPDTQYF. CDR3 bases: TGCGCCAGCAGCCAAGATACGGGGGACTACCCCCCAGATACGCAGTATTTT.

This clonotype showed up many times. The chain is built from TRBV29-1 and TRBJ1-2, with 8 bases aligning to TRBD1. Germline CDR1 SQVTM, CDR2 ANQGSEA. V lost 3 bases, J lost 4 bases, and 4 bases stayed unmatched. This CDR3 contains 13 residues. The CDR3 region has the DNA TGCAGCGTTGACTTGGGACAGGTCTATGGCTACACCTTC. This translates into CSVDLGQVYGYTF.

V usage is TRBV25-1 and J usage is TRBJ2-5; TRBD2 agrees at 9 bases. V lost 3 bases to trimming and J lost 4 bases; unmatched junction nucleotides: 6. Germline CDR1 is MGHDK and CDR2 is SYGVNS. The CDR3 length is 15 residues. The CDR3 DNA reads TGTGCCAGCAGTGATTTAGCGGGAGATGGAGAGACCCAGTACTTC. Protein sequence: CASSDLAGDGETQYF.

The J gene is TRBJ2-2, the V gene TRBV11-1; 9 bases are shared with TRBD2. Germline V gene lookup returns CDR1 SGHAT and CDR2 FQDESV (reference sequence). With V trimmed by 2 bases and J by 0 bases, 4 bases remained unmatched. The CDR3 sequence is 17 residues long. Written as DNA, the CDR3 is TGTGCCAGCAGCTTAACGCCTAGCGGGACGAACACCGGGGAGCTGTTTTTT. This sequence encodes CASSLTPSGTNTGELFF.

This clonotype was counted a few times. The genes are TRBV6-1 and TRBJ1-5; D is undetermined. The ends were cut back, 2 bases at V and 1 base at J, with 12 bases in the middle. CDR1 and CDR2 from the germline V gene are MNHNS and SASEGT. This CDR3 comprises 16 residues. CDR3 bases: TGTGCCAGCAGTGAAATGGTAGGGTTCAGCAATCAGCCCCAGCATTTT. It codes for CASSEMVGFSNQPQHF.

The rearrangement uses TRBV12-5 and TRBJ1-1; D not resolved. The germline V and J ends were trimmed by 6 bases and 6 bases, with 2 bases remaining between them. Germline-derived CDR1 and CDR2 are LGHNT and FRNRAP. The CDR3 is made up of 9 amino acids. CDR3 protein: CASGPEAFF. CDR3 nucleotides: TGTGCTAGTGGCCCTGAAGCTTTCTTT.